This TCR beta chain was documented in a study of T cell repertoires in cytomegalovirus infection. Background on the study: Indicated by public TCR beta signatures were CMV infection and matching HLA type.

This clonotype turned up a few times. The antigen remains unidentified. The V end lost 6 bases, the J end lost 4 bases, and 14 bases lay between the germline ends. CDR1 and CDR2 (germline): MGHDK, SYGVNS. The CDR3 loop spans 14 amino acids. Broader study findings: There were HLA-C-restricted CMV-specific TCR beta clonotypes dominating the ex vivo response. Based on cumulative public TCR beta family frequency, carriers of CMV plus the relevant HLA were identified.

MiXCR, applied by TCRdb to the reads, yields one record per CDR3 protein. The table lists fewer than 200,000 distinct CDR3 sequences, under 25% of them singletons. V gene TRBV25-1 combines with J gene TRBJ2-3; perhaps D is TRBD1 or TRBD2 (5 bases each). The clonotype originates from a human donor in good health (CMV status not recorded). Some clones in this sample may be carry-over from other donors' samples. The sequenced material came from PBMCs. The CDR3 coding sequence is TGTGCCAGCAGGGGGGAAGGGGCCGCAGATACGCAGTATTTT. As protein: CASRGEGAADTQYF.